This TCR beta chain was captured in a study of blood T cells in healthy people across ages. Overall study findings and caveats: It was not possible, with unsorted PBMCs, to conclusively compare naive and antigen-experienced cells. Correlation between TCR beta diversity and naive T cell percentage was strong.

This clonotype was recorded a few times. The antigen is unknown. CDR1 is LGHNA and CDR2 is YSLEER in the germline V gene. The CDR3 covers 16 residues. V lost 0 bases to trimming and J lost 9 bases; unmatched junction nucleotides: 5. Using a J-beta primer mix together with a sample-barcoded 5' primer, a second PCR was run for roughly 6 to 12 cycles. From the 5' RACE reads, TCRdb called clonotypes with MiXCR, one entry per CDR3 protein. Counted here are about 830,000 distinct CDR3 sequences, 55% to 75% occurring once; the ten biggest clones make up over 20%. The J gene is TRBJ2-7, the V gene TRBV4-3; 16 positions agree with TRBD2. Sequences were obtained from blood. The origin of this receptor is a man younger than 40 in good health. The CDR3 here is CASSQDPGTSGRVQYF. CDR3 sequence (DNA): TGCGCCAGCAGCCAAGATCCCGGGACTAGCGGGAGGGTGCAGTACTTC.